This passage covers 27 T cell receptor beta chains from one sample sequenced in a study of blood T cell repertoires in COVID-19. Clones were read by immunoSEQ multiplex PCR, and TCRdb kept only the in-frame ones, dropping some. The table includes about 300,000 clones, about 89% detected once. Sequenced sample: PBMCs or T cells enriched from blood (not recorded which). These receptors came from a woman under 30 who had recovered from COVID-19.

V is TRBV28 and J is TRBJ1-2; no clear D gene. The CDR3 is 15 residues long. The germline gives CDR1 MDHEN, CDR2 SYDVKM. The germline V and J ends were trimmed by 4 bases and 6 bases, with 18 bases remaining between them. The CDR3, as DNA: TGTGCCAGCAGTTACCGGACTGAGTATAAGGATGGCTACACCTTC. Residues: CASSYRTEYKDGYTF.

CDR3 nucleotide sequence: TGTGCCTGGAGTAAGGGGGGAGGGTTCGCTAATGAAAAACTGTTTTTT. It specifies CAWSKGGGFANEKLFF. The V gene is TRBV30, the J gene TRBJ1-4; perhaps TRBD1 as D (6 bases). V dropped 2 bases and J dropped 3 bases, with 16 bases sitting between them. CDR1 is GTSNPN and CDR2 is SVGIG in the germline V gene (reference sequence). This CDR3 comprises 16 residues.

The rearrangement uses TRBV11-2 and TRBJ2-5, with D tentatively TRBD1 (6 bases). The CDR3 loop spans 15 amino acids. Germline lookup yields CDR1 SGHAT and CDR2 FQNNGV. The V end was cut by 3 bases, the J end by 5 bases, with 16 bases between. This CDR3 is CASSFSVGGPETQYF. In DNA, the CDR3 is TGTGCCAGCAGCTTCTCGGTTGGGGGCCCTGAGACCCAGTACTTC.

This clone was counted between two and nine times. V usage is TRBV19 and J usage is TRBJ1-6; 9 bases agree with TRBD1. The CDR3 loop spans 14 amino acids. V shed 3 bases and J 12 bases; nucleotides not matched to a gene: 6. Germline V gene data show CDR1 as LNHDA and CDR2 as SQIVND (reference sequence). CDR3 sequence reads: CASSMDRGLEPLHF. The CDR3 DNA follows: TGTGCCAGTAGTATGGACAGGGGTCTGGAACCCCTCCACTTT.

This sequence joins TRBV11-3 and TRBJ2-1; 8 bases map to TRBD1. The CDR3 is 15 amino acids. CDR1 SGHNT and CDR2 YENEEA come from the germline V gene. The junction had 11 bases not matched to a gene; V was cut back by 7 bases and J by 6 bases. In nucleotides, the CDR3 is TGTGCCAGCAACCCCGGACAGGGTCAGGGCAATGAGCAGTTCTTC. Translated: CASNPGQGQGNEQFF.

V gene TRBV9 combines with J gene TRBJ2-2; no definite D call. V was trimmed by 2 bases and J by 0 bases, leaving 8 bases between them. The germline V gene encodes CDR1 SGDLS and CDR2 YYNGEE. The CDR3 length is 15 residues. CDR3 residues: CASSVYTSNTGELFF. DNA of the CDR3: TGTGCCAGCAGCGTTTACACGTCGAACACCGGGGAGCTGTTTTTT.

This clone is a singleton in its sample. The chain combines TRBV5-1 with TRBJ1-1; 7 nucleotides line up with TRBD1. V shed 2 bases, J shed 5 bases, and the junction held 6 bases outside the gene matches. Germline-derived CDR1 and CDR2 are SGHRS and YFSETQ. The CDR3 runs to 14 residues. The CDR3 DNA is TGCGCCAGCAGCTTTGACAGGGCGAGGACTGAAGCTTTCTTT. Encoded protein: CASSFDRARTEAFF.

This clone was detected once. This sequence joins TRBV7-2 and TRBJ2-1, with 8 bases aligning to TRBD2. Germline CDR1 and CDR2: SGHTA and FQGNSA. The CDR3 sequence is 13 residues long. The V gene end was trimmed by 8 bases and the J gene end by 12 bases; junction bases not matched to a gene: 12. The CDR3 sequence: CASGGLGSPGQFF. The DNA of the CDR3 is TGTGCCAGCGGGGGACTAGGGTCCCCTGGGCAGTTCTTC.

The V gene is TRBV27, the J gene TRBJ2-7; D gene unclear. Trimming removed 2 bases from V and 1 base from J, with 12 bases in between. The CDR3 extends over 15 amino acids. CDR1 and CDR2 (germline): MNHEY, SMNVEV (reference sequence). CDR3 nucleotides: TGTGCCAGCAGTTTAGGGCAGGCCGTTTCCTACGAGCAGTACTTC. Translated: CASSLGQAVSYEQYF.

This clone has a single count. The chain carries TRBV27 and TRBJ2-5; D gene ambiguous. The CDR3 has 15 residues. The V and J ends lost 6 bases and 0 bases respectively, with 14 bases between them. Per the germline V gene, CDR1 is MNHEY and CDR2 is SMNVEV (reference sequence). CDR3 sequence reads: CASSRRGLDQETQYF. Here the CDR3 DNA reads TGTGCCAGCAGCCGCCGTGGGCTGGACCAAGAGACCCAGTACTTC.

The chain combines TRBV29-1 with TRBJ1-1; 7 bases line up with TRBD1. CDR1 and CDR2 from the germline V gene are SQVTM and ANQGSEA. The V gene end was trimmed by 6 bases and the J gene end by 1 base; junction bases not matched to a gene: 5. This CDR3 is built from 13 residues. The CDR3 nucleotides read TGCAGCGTCGAGGGACAGCAGAACACTGAAGCTTTCTTT. The encoded protein is CSVEGQQNTEAFF.

V is TRBV6-2 or TRBV6-3 and J is TRBJ2-7; a weak D match, TRBD2 (5 bases). Germline V gives CDR1 MNHEY, CDR2 SVGEGT. This CDR3 spans 18 amino acids. V gave up 2 bases and J gave up 5 bases, with 25 bases separating them. The CDR3 DNA sequence: TGTGCCAGCAGTTACGCAAAGCCCGGGATGTCGTATAGCCACGAGCAGTACTTC. Translated: CASSYAKPGMSYSHEQYF.

This chain joins TRBV7-9 and TRBJ2-7; 8 positions match TRBD2. V shed 5 bases and J 0 bases; nucleotides not matched to a gene: 3. Per the germline V gene, CDR1 is SEHNR and CDR2 is FQNEAQ (reference sequence). The CDR3 length is 14 residues. The CDR3 region is CASSREGSSYEQYF. The CDR3 DNA is TGTGCCAGCAGCCGGGAGGGCAGCTCCTACGAGCAGTACTTC. Using reference TRBV7-9 and TRBJ2-7 for the parts outside the CDR3, the full variable domain is DTGVSQNPRHKITKRGQNVTFRCDPISEHNRLYWYRQTLGQGPEFLTYFQNEAQLEKSRLLSDRFSAERPKGSFSTLEIQRTEQGDSAMYLCASSREGSSYEQYFGPGTRLTVT.

The chain carries TRBV9 and TRBJ1-2, with D maybe TRBD1 (5 bases). V was clipped by 2 bases and J by 8 bases, with 10 bases between them. The CDR3 extends over 12 amino acids. CDR1 and CDR2 from the germline V gene are SGDLS and YYNGEE. CDR3 loop: CASSVLRGGYTF. In DNA form, the CDR3 reads TGTGCCAGCAGCGTTCTAAGGGGAGGCTACACCTTC.

This clone appeared a single time. The chain recombines TRBV5-1 with TRBJ1-2; 7 bases fit TRBD1. CDR3 length equals 13 residues. The trim removed 0 bases at V and 4 bases at J, leaving 0 bases unmatched. The germline gives CDR1 SGHRS, CDR2 YFSETQ. The CDR3 DNA follows: TGCGCCAGCAGCTTGGGGGACAGCTATGGCTACACCTTC. Encoded protein: CASSLGDSYGYTF.

The chain carries TRBV27 and TRBJ2-5; TRBD2 aligns across 11 bases. Trimming at V came to 2 bases and at J to 5 bases, leaving 10 bases not matched to a gene. CDR1 and CDR2 from the germline V gene are MNHEY and SMNVEV (reference sequence). The CDR3 is 17 amino acids. The CDR3 protein is CASSLTPLAGVMETQYF. CDR3 DNA: TGTGCCAGCAGTTTAACCCCACTAGCGGGAGTTATGGAGACCCAGTACTTC.

The chain joins TRBV23-1 to TRBJ1-6, with 9 bases identical to TRBD1. TRBV23-1 is assigned to the ORF class and has an uncertain function. The V gene end was trimmed by 0 bases and the J gene end by 7 bases; junction bases not matched to a gene: 13. The CDR3 is 19 amino acids. CDR3 protein: CASSQSFVWGQGENSPLHF. CDR3 in DNA: TGCGCCAGCAGTCAATCGTTTGTGTGGGGACAGGGTGAAAATTCACCCCTCCACTTT.

The V gene is TRBV9, the J gene TRBJ2-1; 7 bases line up with TRBD2. Germline CDR1 SGDLS, CDR2 YYNGEE. This CDR3 spans 15 amino acids. The J segment lost 3 bases and the V segment lost 0 bases, leaving 3 bases of the junction unmatched. The DNA for the CDR3 is TGTGCCAGCAGCGTAGCTGCGGGGGACTACAATGAGCAGTTCTTC. Amino acids: CASSVAAGDYNEQFF.

The chain joins TRBV21-1 to TRBJ1-2. TRBV21-1 is a pseudogene locus. This CDR3 spans 19 amino acids. CDR3 in amino acids: CASTSRPAGDPQSNYGYTF. Written as DNA, the CDR3 is TGTGCCAGCACCAGTAGACCCGCGGGGGATCCTCAGTCTAACTATGGCTACACCTTC.

The chain links TRBV7-9 to TRBJ2-7, with D possibly matching TRBD1 (6 bases). V gave up 3 bases and J gave up 2 bases, with 11 bases separating them. CDR1 and CDR2 from the germline V gene are SEHNR and FQNEAQ (reference sequence). This CDR3 is 14 amino acids long. DNA of the CDR3: TGTGCCAGCAGCTTCGAGGACAGCCCCTACGAGCAGTACTTC. It codes for CASSFEDSPYEQYF.

The chain joins TRBV6-5 to TRBJ2-1; possible D gene TRBD1, 5 bases. CDR3 length: 13 residues. V lost 6 bases to trimming and J lost 14 bases, with 20 bases between them. Germline CDR1 is MNHEY and CDR2 is SVGAGI. CDR3 region: CASRSRRGLQEFF. CDR3 nucleotides: TGTGCCAGCAGATCCAGGCGCGGATTACAGGAGTTCTTC.

V gene TRBV5-6 combines with J gene TRBJ2-7; 8 bases fit TRBD1. V was pared by 0 bases and J by 3 bases, with 5 bases of the junction left unmatched. The CDR3 length is 15 residues. Germline V gene sequence: CDR1 SGHDT, CDR2 YYEEEE. The CDR3 DNA follows: TGTGCCAGCAGCTTGGTCCCAGGGGGCGACTACGAGCAGTACTTC. Translating gives CASSLVPGGDYEQYF.

The CDR3 DNA sequence: TGTGCCACCAGCAGCCCCGGGACTAGTAAAAACATTCAGTACTTC. It encodes CATSSPGTSKNIQYF. This sequence joins TRBV15 and TRBJ2-4, with 8 bases lining up with TRBD2. From germline, CDR1 is LNHNV and CDR2 YYDKDF (reference sequence). The CDR3 extends over 15 amino acids. The junction had 5 bases not matched to a gene; V was cut back by 3 bases and J by 4 bases. Together with reference TRBV15 and TRBJ2-4, the CDR3 gives the full variable domain: DAMVIQNPRYQVTQFGKPVTLSCSQTLNHNVMYWYQQKSSQAPKLLFHYYDKDFNNEADTPDNFQSRRPNTSFCFLDIRSPGLGDTAMYLCATSSPGTSKNIQYFGAGTRLSVL.

This chain's CDR3 is CASSQALGPINEQFF. In DNA, the CDR3 is TGTGCCAGCAGCCAAGCGTTGGGGCCAATCAATGAGCAGTTCTTC. The V gene is TRBV3-1 (or the pseudogene TRBV3-2), the J gene TRBJ2-1; TRBD1 is a possible D gene (5 bases). V was shortened by 1 base and J by 6 bases, with 13 bases between the two germline ends. The CDR3 runs to 15 residues. Germline V gene sequence: CDR1 LGHDT, CDR2 YNNKEL (reference sequence).

The chain is built from TRBV2 and TRBJ1-4; D is uncertain. The CDR3 runs 13 residues. V was pared by 2 bases and J by 6 bases, with 7 bases between. The V gene's germline CDR1 is SNHLY and CDR2 FYNNEI. CDR3 residues: CASSEQRHEKLFF. CDR3 bases: TGTGCCAGCAGTGAACAGCGCCATGAAAAACTGTTTTTT.

This chain links TRBV5-1 with TRBJ2-2; possible D gene TRBD1, 6 bases. The ends were cut back, 4 bases at V and 1 base at J, with 8 bases in the middle. The V gene's germline CDR1 is SGHRS and CDR2 YFSETQ. The length of the CDR3 is 14 residues. The CDR3 is CASSDRLNTGELFF. CDR3 bases: TGCGCCAGCAGCGACAGGCTGAACACCGGGGAGCTGTTTTTT. Full variable domain (outside the CDR3, taken from reference TRBV5-1 and TRBJ2-2): KAGVTQTPRYLIKTRGQQVTLSCSPISGHRSVSWYQQTPGQGLQFLFEYFSETQRNKGNFPGRFSGRQFSNSRSEMNVSTLELGDSALYLCASSDRLNTGELFFGEGSRLTVL.

The CDR3, as DNA: TGCGCCAGCAGCGTGACAGGGTGGGTTGGTGAAAAACTGTTTTTT. Amino acids: CASSVTGWVGEKLFF. V gene TRBV5-1 combines with J gene TRBJ1-4; 7 bases are shared with TRBD1. The CDR3 covers 15 residues. CDR1 and CDR2 from the germline V gene are SGHRS and YFSETQ. The junction had 10 bases not matched to a gene; V was cut back by 4 bases and J by 7 bases. The full variable domain, completed using reference TRBV5-1 and TRBJ1-4, is KAGVTQTPRYLIKTRGQQVTLSCSPISGHRSVSWYQQTPGQGLQFLFEYFSETQRNKGNFPGRFSGRQFSNSRSEMNVSTLELGDSALYLCASSVTGWVGEKLFFGSGTQLSVL.